These 6 T cell receptor beta chains share one sample of origin, sequenced in a study of blood T cells in healthy people across ages. PCR was performed a second time for roughly 7 to 12 cycles using a sample-barcoded 5' primer and a J-beta primer mix. TCRdb passed the 5' RACE reads through MiXCR, listing each CDR3 protein once. The sample has hundreds of thousands of distinct CDR3 sequences; 20% to 25% are singletons. The sample taken for sequencing was blood. These receptors all come from a man in his 70s in good health.

In its sample, this clonotype was seen a few times. This chain links TRBV7-9 with TRBJ2-5; D is unresolved. Germline assignment: CDR1 SEHNR and CDR2 FQNEAQ (reference sequence). V lost 0 bases to trimming and J lost 5 bases, with 7 bases between them. The CDR3 runs to 13 residues. The CDR3 sequence is CASSLAYLETQYF. CDR3 nucleotides: TGTGCCAGCAGCTTAGCTTATCTCGAGACCCAGTACTTC.

This clonotype showed up just a few times. V gene TRBV6-4 combines with J gene TRBJ2-1; no clear D gene. Germline CDR1 is MRHNA and CDR2 is SNTAGT. V was trimmed by 5 bases and J by 0 bases, leaving 8 bases between them. The CDR3 covers 14 residues. The CDR3: CASSSSSSYNEQFF. The CDR3 region has the DNA TGTGCCAGCAGTTCGTCTAGCTCCTACAATGAGCAGTTCTTC.

As to this clonotype: One end of the junction is discordant with germline, which a read error may explain. This rearrangement joins TRBV6-5 to TRBJ2-7, with D tentatively TRBD2 (6 bases). Judging by the DNA end, TRBJ2-5 fits better; the J call may be wrong. Looked up from germline, CDR1 is MNHEY and CDR2 is SVGAGI. The CDR3 is 15 amino acids. As DNA, the CDR3 is TGTGCCGGCAGTTACTCGGGAGCTTGGAGGGAGACCCAGTACTTC. It is translated as CAGSYSGAWRETQYF.

V usage is TRBV7-9 and J usage is TRBJ2-2; D is uncertain. The CDR3 runs to 14 residues. With 0 bases removed from V and 5 bases from J, the gap between germline ends came to 7 bases. The germline CDR1 and CDR2 sequences are SEHNR and FQNEAQ (reference sequence). This chain's CDR3 is CASSLAKGTGELFF. In nucleotides, the CDR3 is TGTGCCAGCAGCTTAGCGAAGGGAACCGGGGAGCTGTTTTTT.

In its sample, this clonotype was seen a few times. J is TRBJ2-7 and V is TRBV20-1; TRBD1 aligns across 9 bases. Losses at the gene ends were 5 bases for V and 5 bases for J; bases not matched to a gene: 7. The CDR3 loop spans 13 amino acids. CDR1 is DFQATT and CDR2 is SNEGSKA in the germline V gene (reference sequence). As DNA, the CDR3 is TGCAGTGCTTCTCGGGACAGGGCCAACGAGCAGTACTTC. The encoded protein is CSASRDRANEQYF.

This clonotype has ten or more counts. The V and J genes are TRBV4-2 and TRBJ2-7, with a weak D call TRBD2 (6 bases). There are 14 residues in the CDR3. Germline loops: CDR1 LGHNA, CDR2 YNFKEQ. Trimming shortened V by 4 bases and J by 0 bases, and 10 bases separated the two germline ends. CDR3 in amino acids: CASSPGLSSYEQYF. CDR3 in DNA: TGTGCCAGCAGCCCGGGACTGAGCTCCTACGAGCAGTACTTC.